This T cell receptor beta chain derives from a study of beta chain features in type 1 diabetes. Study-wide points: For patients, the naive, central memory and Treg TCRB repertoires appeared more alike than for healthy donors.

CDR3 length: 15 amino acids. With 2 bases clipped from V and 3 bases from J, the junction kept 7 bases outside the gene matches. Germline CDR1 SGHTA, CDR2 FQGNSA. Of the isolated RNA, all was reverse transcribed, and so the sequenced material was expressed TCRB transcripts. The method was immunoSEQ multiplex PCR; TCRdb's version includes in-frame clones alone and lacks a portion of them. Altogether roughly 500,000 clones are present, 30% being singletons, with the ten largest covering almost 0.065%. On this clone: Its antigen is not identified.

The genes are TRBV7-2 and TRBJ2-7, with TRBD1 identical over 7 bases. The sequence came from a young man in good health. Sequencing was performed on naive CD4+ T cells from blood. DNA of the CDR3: TGTGCCAGCAGCTTAATGACAGGGTCTAACTACGAGCAGTACTTC. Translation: CASSLMTGSNYEQYF.